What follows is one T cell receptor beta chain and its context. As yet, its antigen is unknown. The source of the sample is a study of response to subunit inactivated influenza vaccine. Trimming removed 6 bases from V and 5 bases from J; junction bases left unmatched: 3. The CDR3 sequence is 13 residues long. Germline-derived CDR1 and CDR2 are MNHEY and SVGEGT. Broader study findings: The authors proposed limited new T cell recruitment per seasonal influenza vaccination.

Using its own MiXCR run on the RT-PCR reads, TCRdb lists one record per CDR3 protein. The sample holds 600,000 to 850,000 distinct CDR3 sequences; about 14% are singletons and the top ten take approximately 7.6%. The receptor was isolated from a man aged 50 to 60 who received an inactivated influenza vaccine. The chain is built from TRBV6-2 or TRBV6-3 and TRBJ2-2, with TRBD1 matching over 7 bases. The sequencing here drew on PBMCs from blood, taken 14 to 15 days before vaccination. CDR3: CASSIQGTGELFF. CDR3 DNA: TGTGCCAGCAGCATACAGGGGACCGGGGAGCTGTTTTTT.